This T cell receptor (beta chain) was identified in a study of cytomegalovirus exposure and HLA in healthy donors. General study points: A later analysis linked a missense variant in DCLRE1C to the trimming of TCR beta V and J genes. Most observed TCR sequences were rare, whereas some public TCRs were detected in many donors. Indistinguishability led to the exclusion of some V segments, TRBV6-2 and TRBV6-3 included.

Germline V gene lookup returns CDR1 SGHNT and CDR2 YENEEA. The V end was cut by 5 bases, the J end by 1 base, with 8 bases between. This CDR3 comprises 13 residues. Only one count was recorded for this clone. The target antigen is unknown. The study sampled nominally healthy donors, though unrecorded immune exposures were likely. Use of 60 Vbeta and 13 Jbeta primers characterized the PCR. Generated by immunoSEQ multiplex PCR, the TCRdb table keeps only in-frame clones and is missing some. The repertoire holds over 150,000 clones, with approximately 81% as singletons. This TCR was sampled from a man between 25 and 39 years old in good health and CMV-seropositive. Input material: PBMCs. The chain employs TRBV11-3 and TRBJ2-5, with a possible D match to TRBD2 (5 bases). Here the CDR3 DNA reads TGTGCCAGCAGCCCCCGGGGCCAAGAGACCCAGTACTTC. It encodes CASSPRGQETQYF.